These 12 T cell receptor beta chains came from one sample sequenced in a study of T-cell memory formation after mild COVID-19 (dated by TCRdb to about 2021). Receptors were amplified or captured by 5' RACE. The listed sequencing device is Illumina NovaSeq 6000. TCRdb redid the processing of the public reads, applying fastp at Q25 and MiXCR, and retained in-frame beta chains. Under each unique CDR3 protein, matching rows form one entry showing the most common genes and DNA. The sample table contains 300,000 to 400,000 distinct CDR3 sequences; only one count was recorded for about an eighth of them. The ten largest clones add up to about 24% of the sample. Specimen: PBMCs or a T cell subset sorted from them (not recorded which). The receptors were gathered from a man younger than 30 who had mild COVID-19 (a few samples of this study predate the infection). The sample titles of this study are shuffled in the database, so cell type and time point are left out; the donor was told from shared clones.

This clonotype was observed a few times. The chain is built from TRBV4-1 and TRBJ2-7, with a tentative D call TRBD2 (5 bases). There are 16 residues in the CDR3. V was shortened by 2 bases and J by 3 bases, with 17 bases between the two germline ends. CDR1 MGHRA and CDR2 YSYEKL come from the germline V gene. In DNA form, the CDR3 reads TGCGCCAGCAGCCAAAAACCCAGCGGAGACAACTACGAGCAGTACTTC. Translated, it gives CASSQKPSGDNYEQYF.

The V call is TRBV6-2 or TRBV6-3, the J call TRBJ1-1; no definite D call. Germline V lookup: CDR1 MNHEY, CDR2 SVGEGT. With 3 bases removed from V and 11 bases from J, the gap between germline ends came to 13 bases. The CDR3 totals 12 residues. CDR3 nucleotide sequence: TGTGCCAGCAGTTATCCAGCTCCTCGGGCTTTCTTT. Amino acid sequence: CASSYPAPRAFF.

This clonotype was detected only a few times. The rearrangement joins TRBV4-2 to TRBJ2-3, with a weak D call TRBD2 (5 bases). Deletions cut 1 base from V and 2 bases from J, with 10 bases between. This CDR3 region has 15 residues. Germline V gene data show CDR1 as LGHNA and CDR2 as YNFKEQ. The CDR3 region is CASSQAIGVTDTQYF. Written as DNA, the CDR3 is TGTGCCAGCAGCCAAGCGATCGGGGTCACAGATACGCAGTATTTT.

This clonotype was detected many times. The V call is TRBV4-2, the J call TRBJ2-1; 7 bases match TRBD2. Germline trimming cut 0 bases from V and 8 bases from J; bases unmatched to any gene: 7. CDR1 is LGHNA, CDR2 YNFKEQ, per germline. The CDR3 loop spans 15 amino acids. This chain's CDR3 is CASSQEGRVLDEQFF. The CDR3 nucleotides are TGTGCCAGCAGCCAAGAGGGGAGGGTTTTAGATGAGCAGTTCTTC.

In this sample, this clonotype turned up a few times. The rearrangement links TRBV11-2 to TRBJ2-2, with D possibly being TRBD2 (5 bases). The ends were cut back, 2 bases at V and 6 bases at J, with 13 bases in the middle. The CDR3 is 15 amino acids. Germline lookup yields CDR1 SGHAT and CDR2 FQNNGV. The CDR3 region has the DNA TGTGCCAGCAGCTTATTGACCGCCGGGGCCGGGGAGCTGTTTTTT. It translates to CASSLLTAGAGELFF.

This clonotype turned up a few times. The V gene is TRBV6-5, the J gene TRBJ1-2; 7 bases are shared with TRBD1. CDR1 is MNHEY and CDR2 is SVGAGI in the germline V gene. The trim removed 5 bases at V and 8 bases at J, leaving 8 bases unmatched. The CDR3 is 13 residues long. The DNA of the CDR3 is TGTGCCAGCAGTCTAACAGGGGTGGGAGGCTACACCTTC. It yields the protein CASSLTGVGGYTF.

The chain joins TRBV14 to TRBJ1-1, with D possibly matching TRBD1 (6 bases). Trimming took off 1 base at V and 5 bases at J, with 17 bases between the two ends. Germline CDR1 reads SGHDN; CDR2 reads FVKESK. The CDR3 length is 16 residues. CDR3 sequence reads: CASSQGFRGKRTEAFF. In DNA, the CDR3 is TGTGCCAGCAGCCAAGGATTCAGGGGAAAGAGGACTGAAGCTTTCTTT.

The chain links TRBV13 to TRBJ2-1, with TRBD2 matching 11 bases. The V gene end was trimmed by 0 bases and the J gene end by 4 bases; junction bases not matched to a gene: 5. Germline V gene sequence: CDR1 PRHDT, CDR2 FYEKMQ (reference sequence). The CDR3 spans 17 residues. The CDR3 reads CASSLGLAGGHYNEQFF. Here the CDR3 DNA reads TGTGCCAGCAGCTTAGGCCTAGCGGGGGGCCATTACAATGAGCAGTTCTTC.

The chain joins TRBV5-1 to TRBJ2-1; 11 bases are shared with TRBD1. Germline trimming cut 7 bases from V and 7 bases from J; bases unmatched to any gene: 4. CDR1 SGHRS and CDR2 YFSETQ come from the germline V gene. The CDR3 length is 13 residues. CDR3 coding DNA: TGCGCCAGCGGGGACAGGGGGACTAATGAGCAGTTCTTC. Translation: CASGDRGTNEQFF. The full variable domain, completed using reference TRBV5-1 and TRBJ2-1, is KAGVTQTPRYLIKTRGQQVTLSCSPISGHRSVSWYQQTPGQGLQFLFEYFSETQRNKGNFPGRFSGRQFSNSRSEMNVSTLELGDSALYLCASGDRGTNEQFFGPGTRLTVL.

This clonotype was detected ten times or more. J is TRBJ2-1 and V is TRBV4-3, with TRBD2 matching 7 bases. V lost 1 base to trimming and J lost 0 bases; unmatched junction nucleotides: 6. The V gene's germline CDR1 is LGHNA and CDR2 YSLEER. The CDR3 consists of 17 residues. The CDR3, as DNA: TGCGCCAGCAGCCAAGTACTGTCTAGCGGCTCCTACAATGAGCAGTTCTTC. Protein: CASSQVLSSGSYNEQFF.

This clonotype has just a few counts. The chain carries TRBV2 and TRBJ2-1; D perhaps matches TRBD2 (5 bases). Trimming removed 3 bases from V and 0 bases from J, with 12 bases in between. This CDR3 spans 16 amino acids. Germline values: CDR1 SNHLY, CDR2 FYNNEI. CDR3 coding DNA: TGTGCCAGCAGTGAGAGGGCCATTAGCTCCTACAATGAGCAGTTCTTC. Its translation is CASSERAISSYNEQFF.

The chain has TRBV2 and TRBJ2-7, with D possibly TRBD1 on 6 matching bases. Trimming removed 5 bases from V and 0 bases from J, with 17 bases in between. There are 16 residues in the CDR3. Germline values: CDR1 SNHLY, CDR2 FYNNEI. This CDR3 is CASSYPGHQSSYEQYF. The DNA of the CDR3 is TGTGCCAGCAGTTACCCGGGACACCAGAGCTCCTACGAGCAGTACTTC.